Listed below are T cell receptor beta chains from one sample, sequenced in a study of technical replicates of blood from several donors. Repertoires were generated with immunoSEQ multiplex PCR, while TCRdb's copy carries only in-frame clones and drops some. This table has tens of thousands of clones, nearly 97% appearing once. The sequencing sample was made of T cells isolated from PBMCs. These receptors all come from a human donor in good health. Both conserved end residues are part of each CDR3. The D gene is left open where the match is weak. Size tells how often a clone was seen (once, few, many) or the class of an expanded clone, and some rows leave it out.

TRBJ1-4 TRBV19 - - 14 CASSIDGRKGQLFF TGTGCCAGTAGTATAGATGGGAGGAAAGGACAACTGTTTTTT
TRBJ1-1 TRBV27 - - 13 CASSLLRNTEAFF TGTGCCAGCAGTTTACTAAGGAACACTGAAGCTTTCTTT
TRBJ1-1 TRBV9 - - 15 CASSVMGGLSTEAFF TGTGCCAGCAGCGTCATGGGGGGTTTGAGCACTGAAGCTTTCTTT
TRBJ1-3 TRBV6-1 TRBD1 - 16 CASSARQGRSGNTIYF TGTGCCAGCAGTGCCCGACAGGGGAGGTCTGGAAACACCATATATTTT
TRBJ2-1 TRBV5-1 TRBD1 - 15 CASSLMTGGHNEQFF TGCGCCAGCAGCTTGATGACAGGGGGCCATAATGAGCAGTTCTTC
TRBJ2-5 TRBV5-6 TRBD1 - 15 CASSLGGRGHETQYF TGTGCCAGCAGCTTAGGGGGCAGGGGGCATGAGACCCAGTACTTC
TRBJ1-2 TRBV7-3 - - 13 CASSKTTDSGYTF TGTGCCAGCAGCAAAACTACGGACTCCGGCTACACCTTC
TRBJ1-2 TRBV30 - - 13 CAWSVPGDYGYTF TGTGCCTGGAGTGTACCAGGGGACTATGGCTACACCTTC
TRBJ1-2 TRBV28 TRBD1 once 14 CASSPSDREAGYTF TGTGCCAGCAGCCCATCGGACAGGGAAGCTGGCTACACCTTC
TRBJ1-2 TRBV7-8 - once 15 CASSIDGGLMGGYTF TGTGCCAGCAGCATAGATGGGGGCCTGATGGGTGGCTACACCTTC
TRBJ1-1 TRBV2 - - 13 CASIVEMNTEAFF TGTGCCAGTATAGTCGAGATGAACACTGAAGCTTTCTTT
TRBJ1-1 TRBV7-3 TRBD1 - 15 CASSLLSGQDTEAFF TGTGCCAGCAGCCTATTATCGGGACAGGACACTGAAGCTTTCTTT
TRBJ1-1 TRBV7-9 TRBD1 - 14 CASSPQGLHTEAFF TGTGCCAGCAGCCCACAGGGGCTACACACTGAAGCTTTCTTT
TRBJ1-5 TRBV6-1 TRBD1 - 15 CASRRQGAENQPQHF TGTGCCAGCAGGAGACAGGGGGCTGAGAATCAGCCCCAGCATTTT
TRBJ2-3 TRBV5-1 TRBD2 - 18 CASSLVFGGRVLADTQYF TGCGCCAGCAGCTTGGTATTTGGCGGGAGAGTTTTGGCAGATACGCAGTATTTT
TRBJ2-3 TRBV20-1 - - 11 CSVPEGDTQYF TGCAGTGTCCCCGAGGGAGATACGCAGTATTTT
TRBJ1-1 TRBV5-1 TRBD1 - 20 CASSYNYLKGQGSVLSGAFF TGCGCCAGCAGCTATAACTACCTGAAGGGACAGGGTTCGGTTCTCTCAGGAGCTTTCTTT
TRBJ1-1 TRBV7-9 - - 11 CARGEGKDAFF TGTGCCAGGGGGGAGGGGAAGGACGCTTTCTTT
TRBJ1-5 TRBV10-2 - - 14 CASSGPNERQPQHF TGCGCCAGCAGTGGACCTAACGAGCGACAGCCCCAGCATTTT
TRBJ2-7 TRBV11-3 TRBD1 - 14 CASSMGQGTYEQYF TGTGCCAGCAGCATGGGACAGGGTACCTACGAGCAGTACTTC
TRBJ2-5 TRBV10-1 TRBD2 - 13 CASARGGGETQYF TGCGCCAGCGCCCGGGGGGGAGGTGAGACCCAGTACTTC
TRBJ1-1 TRBV5-1 TRBD1 - 14 CASSPPGGLIEAFF TGCGCCAGCAGCCCCCCAGGGGGACTGATTGAAGCTTTCTTT
TRBJ2-1 TRBV6-5 TRBD2 once 16 CASSSSGRGSYNEQFF TGTGCCAGCAGTTCTAGCGGGAGAGGGTCCTACAATGAGCAGTTCTTC
TRBJ2-7 TRBV11-2 TRBD2 - 15 CASRGLAGGLYEQYF TGTGCCAGCAGGGGTCTCGCGGGGGGCCTTTACGAGCAGTACTTC
TRBJ2-3 TRBV15 - - 15 CATSRGGSYTDTQYF TGTGCCACCAGCAGAGGAGGGAGCTACACAGATACGCAGTATTTT
TRBJ2-2 TRBV7-9 - - 13 CASRGGVTGELFF TGTGCCAGCAGGGGGGGTGTCACCGGGGAGCTGTTTTTT
TRBJ1-4 TRBV6-1 - - 14 CASSARWSNEKLFF TGTGCCAGCAGTGCCCGGTGGTCTAATGAAAAACTGTTTTTT
TRBJ2-1 TRBV4-1 - - 18 CASSQGSVAGATNNEQFF TGCGCCAGCAGCCAGGGATCAGTTGCGGGGGCTACCAACAATGAGCAGTTCTTC
TRBJ2-2 TRBV7-6 TRBD2 - 16 CASSLALAGVGGELFF TGTGCCAGCAGCTTAGCACTAGCGGGGGTAGGCGGGGAGCTGTTTTTT
TRBJ1-1 TRBV15 - few 16 CATSRDRDIMNTEAFF TGTGCCACCAGCAGAGATAGGGACATTATGAACACTGAAGCTTTCTTT
TRBJ2-3 TRBV19 TRBD2 - 14 CASGLAEHTDTQYF TGTGCCAGCGGACTAGCGGAGCACACAGATACGCAGTATTTT